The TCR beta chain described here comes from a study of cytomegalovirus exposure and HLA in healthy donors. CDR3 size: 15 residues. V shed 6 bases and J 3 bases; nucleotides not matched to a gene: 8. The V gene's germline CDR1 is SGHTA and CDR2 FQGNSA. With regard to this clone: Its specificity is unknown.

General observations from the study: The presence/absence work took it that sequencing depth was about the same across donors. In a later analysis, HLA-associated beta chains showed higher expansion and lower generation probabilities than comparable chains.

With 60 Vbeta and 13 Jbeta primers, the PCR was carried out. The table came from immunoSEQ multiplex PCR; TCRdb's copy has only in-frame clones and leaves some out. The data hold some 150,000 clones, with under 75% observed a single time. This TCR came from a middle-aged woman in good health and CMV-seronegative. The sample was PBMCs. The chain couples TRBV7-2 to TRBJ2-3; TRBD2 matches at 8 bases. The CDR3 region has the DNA TGTGCCAGCAGGGAACCGGGACTAGGGACAGATACGCAGTATTTT. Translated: CASREPGLGTDTQYF.